This T cell receptor (beta chain) was retrieved from a study of OX40 agonist ivuxolimab in advanced cancers. Produced via immunoSEQ multiplex PCR; TCRdb's table is partial and in-frame only. The sample lists tens of thousands of clones, approximately 90% seen once, with 1.2% in the top ten. V shed 2 bases and J 1 base; nucleotides not matched to a gene: 1. This CDR3 contains 15 residues. The germline V gene encodes CDR1 SGHRS and CDR2 YFSETQ. A word on this clone: The antigen is undetermined.

Findings and caveats of the study: At 0.1-3.0 mg/kg, partial responders had clonal expansion among the lowest observed. Compared with CD4+, CD8+ T cells on average had more expanded clones.

This clonotype was obtained from an adult with an advanced solid tumor such as melanoma, head and neck, liver or kidney cancer. This specimen consisted of CD4+ or CD8+ T cells sorted from blood, obtained in a trial of the OX40 agonist ivuxolimab. The chain uses TRBV5-1 and TRBJ2-3; 10 bases map to TRBD2. CDR3 sequence: CASSFGTSGTDTQYF. In DNA, the CDR3 is TGCGCCAGCAGCTTCGGGACTAGCGGCACAGATACGCAGTATTTT.